This T cell receptor (beta chain) derives from a study of technical replicates of blood from a few donors. This CDR3 contains 12 residues. V was cut by 7 bases and J by 7 bases, with 16 bases left in between. Germline lookup yields CDR1 GTSNPN and CDR2 SVGIG (reference sequence). Only in-frame clones appear in the TCRdb table, and some are missing; sequencing was by immunoSEQ multiplex PCR. The data show under 100,000 clones, 94% seen once. The source material was T cells isolated from PBMCs. The genes are TRBV30 and TRBJ1-2; D gene ambiguous. The receptor comes from a human donor in good health. Here the CDR3 DNA reads TGTGCCTTAGACCCCACCAGAGGTGGCTACACCTTC. Translation: CALDPTRGGYTF. Together with reference TRBV30 and TRBJ1-2, the CDR3 gives the full variable domain: SQTIHQWPATLVQPVGSPLSLECTVEGTSNPNLYWYRQAAGRGLQLLFYSVGIGQISSEVPQNLSASRPQDRQFILSSKKLLLSDSGFYLCALDPTRGGYTFGSGTRLTVV.